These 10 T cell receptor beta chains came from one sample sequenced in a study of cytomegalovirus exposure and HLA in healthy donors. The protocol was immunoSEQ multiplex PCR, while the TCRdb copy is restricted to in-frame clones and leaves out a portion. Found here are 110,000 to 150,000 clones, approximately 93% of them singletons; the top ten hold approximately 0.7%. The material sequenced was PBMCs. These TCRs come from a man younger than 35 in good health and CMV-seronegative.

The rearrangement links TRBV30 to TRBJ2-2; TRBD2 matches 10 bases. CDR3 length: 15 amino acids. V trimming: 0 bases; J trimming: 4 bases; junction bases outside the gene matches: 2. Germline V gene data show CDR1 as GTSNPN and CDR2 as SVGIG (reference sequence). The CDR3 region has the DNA TGTGCCTGGAGTGTAGGACTAGCGGTCACCGGGGAGCTGTTTTTT. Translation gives CAWSVGLAVTGELFF.

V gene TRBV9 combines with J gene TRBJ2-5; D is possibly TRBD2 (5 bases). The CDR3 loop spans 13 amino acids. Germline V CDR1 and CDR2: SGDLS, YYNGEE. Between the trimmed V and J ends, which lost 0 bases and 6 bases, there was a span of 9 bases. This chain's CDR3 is CASSVDGRQTQYF. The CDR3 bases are TGTGCCAGCAGCGTAGATGGGAGACAGACCCAGTACTTC.

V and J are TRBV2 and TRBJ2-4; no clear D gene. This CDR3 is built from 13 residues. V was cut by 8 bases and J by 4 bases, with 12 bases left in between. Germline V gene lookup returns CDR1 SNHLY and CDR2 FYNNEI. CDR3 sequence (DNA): TGTGCCAGCCTGTTAAGCGTTAAAAACATTCAGTACTTC. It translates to CASLLSVKNIQYF. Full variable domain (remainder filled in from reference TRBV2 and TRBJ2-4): EPEVTQTPSHQVTQMGQEVILRCVPISNHLYFYWYRQILGQKVEFLVSFYNNEISEKSEIFDDQFSVERPDGSNFTLKIRSTKLEDSAMYFCASLLSVKNIQYFGAGTRLSVL.

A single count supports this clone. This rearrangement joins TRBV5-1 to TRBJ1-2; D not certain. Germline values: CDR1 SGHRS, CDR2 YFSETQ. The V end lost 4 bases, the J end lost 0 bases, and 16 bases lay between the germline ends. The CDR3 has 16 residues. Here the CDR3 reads CASSVGLLPTNYGYTF. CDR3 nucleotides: TGCGCCAGCAGCGTGGGTCTACTACCTACTAACTATGGCTACACCTTC.

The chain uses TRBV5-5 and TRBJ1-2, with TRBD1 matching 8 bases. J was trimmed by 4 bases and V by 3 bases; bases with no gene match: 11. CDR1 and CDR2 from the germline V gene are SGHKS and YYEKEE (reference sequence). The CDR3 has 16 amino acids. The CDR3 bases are TGTGCCAGCAGCTCAATGACAGGGGCCCTCGGCTATGGCTACACCTTC. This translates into CASSSMTGALGYGYTF.

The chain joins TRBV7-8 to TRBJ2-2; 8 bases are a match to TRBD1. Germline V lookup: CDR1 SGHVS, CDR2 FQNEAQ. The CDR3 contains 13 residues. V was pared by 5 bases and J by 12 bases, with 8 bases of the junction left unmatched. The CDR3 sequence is CASSPGQGGKLFF. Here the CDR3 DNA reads TGTGCCAGCAGCCCAGGACAGGGAGGAAAGCTGTTTTTT.

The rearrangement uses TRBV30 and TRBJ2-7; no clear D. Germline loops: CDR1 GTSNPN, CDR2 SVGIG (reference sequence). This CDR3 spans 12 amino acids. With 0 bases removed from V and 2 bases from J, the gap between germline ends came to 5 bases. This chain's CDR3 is CAWSVAAYEQYF. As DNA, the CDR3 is TGTGCCTGGAGTGTGGCCGCCTACGAGCAGTACTTC.

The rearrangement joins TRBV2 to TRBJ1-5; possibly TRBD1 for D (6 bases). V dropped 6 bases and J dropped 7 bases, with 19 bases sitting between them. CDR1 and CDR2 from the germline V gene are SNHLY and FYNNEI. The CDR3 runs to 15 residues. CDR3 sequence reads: CASSTDRGQGQPQHF. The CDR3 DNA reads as TGTGCCAGCAGCACTGATAGGGGCCAGGGGCAGCCCCAGCATTTT.

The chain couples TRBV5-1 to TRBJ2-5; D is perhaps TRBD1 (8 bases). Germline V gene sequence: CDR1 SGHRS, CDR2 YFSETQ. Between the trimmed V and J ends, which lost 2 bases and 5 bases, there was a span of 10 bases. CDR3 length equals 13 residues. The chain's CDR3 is CASSLQGGETQYF. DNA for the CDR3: TGCGCCAGCAGCTTACAGGGGGGGGAGACCCAGTACTTC.

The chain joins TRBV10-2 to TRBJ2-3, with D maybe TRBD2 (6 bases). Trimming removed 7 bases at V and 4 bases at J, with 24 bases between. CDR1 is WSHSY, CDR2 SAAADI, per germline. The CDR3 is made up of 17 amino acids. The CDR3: CASKNGLGAGGADTQYF. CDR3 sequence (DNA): TGCGCCAGCAAGAATGGTTTGGGAGCGGGCGGGGCAGATACGCAGTATTTT.